One sample yielded the 9 T cell receptor beta chains listed below, sequenced in a study of CD8+CD57+ T cells in acquired aplastic anemia. TCR beta VDJ and CDR3 profiles were obtained from a genomic DNA template. TCRdb fed the reads into MiXCR, producing one record per CDR3 protein. The sample comprises about 210,000 distinct CDR3 sequences, approximately 60% of which are singletons, and roughly 29% rests with the top ten. Sequenced material: sorted CD4+, CD8+, or CD8+CD57+ T cells (not recorded which) from PBMCs. The source is a human donor in good health.

The DNA for the CDR3 is TGTGCCACCAGCAGCTTTAGGGAGGGGTACGAGCAGTACTTC. This sequence encodes CATSSFREGYEQYF. The rearrangement uses TRBV15 and TRBJ2-7; 7 bases agree with TRBD2. The junction had 6 bases not matched to a gene; V was cut back by 3 bases and J by 4 bases. The CDR3 is 14 residues long. Germline lookup yields CDR1 LNHNV and CDR2 YYDKDF (reference sequence).

The chain carries TRBV19 and TRBJ1-5; D may be TRBD1 (6 bases). This CDR3 is built from 14 residues. Germline V gene data show CDR1 as LNHDA and CDR2 as SQIVND (reference sequence). With 4 bases removed from V and 3 bases from J, the gap between germline ends came to 10 bases. The CDR3, as DNA: TGTGCCAGTAGTAGTGAGGGGGTCAATCAGCCCCAGCATTTT. Translation: CASSSEGVNQPQHF. The whole variable domain, filled in from reference TRBV19 and TRBJ1-5, reads DGGITQSPKYLFRKEGQNVTLSCEQNLNHDAMYWYRQDPGQGLRLIYYSQIVNDFQKGDIAEGYSVSREKKESFPLTVTSAQKNPTAFYLCASSSEGVNQPQHFGDGTRLSIL.

The table lists this clonotype with many counts. The chain uses TRBV5-1 and TRBJ2-5; possibly TRBD2 for D (5 bases). The CDR3 is 17 residues long. Trimming pared 3 bases from V and 0 bases from J, leaving 18 bases between. Germline V CDR1 and CDR2: SGHRS, YFSETQ. The CDR3 nucleotides read TGCGCCAGCAGCTGGCCAGAGAACGGGGTAGACCAAGAGACCCAGTACTTC. This gives the protein CASSWPENGVDQETQYF.

This CDR3 reads CASSHKAGASTDTQYF. The CDR3 region has the DNA TGTGCCAGCAGCCACAAAGCGGGTGCTAGCACAGATACGCAGTATTTT. The V call is TRBV12-3 or TRBV12-4, the J call TRBJ2-3, with a tentative D call TRBD2 (6 bases). The V gene lost 6 bases and the J gene lost 0 bases, with 16 bases spanning the gap. This CDR3 spans 16 amino acids.

This clonotype has at least ten counts. This chain links TRBV4-1 with TRBJ2-7, with D tentatively TRBD1 or TRBD2 (5 bases each). CDR1 and CDR2 from the germline V gene are MGHRA and YSYEKL. Trimming removed 4 bases from V and 1 base from J, with 14 bases in between. This CDR3 has 15 residues. CDR3 sequence reads: CASSPQRGGSYEQYF. The CDR3 coding sequence is TGCGCCAGCAGCCCCCAGAGGGGTGGGTCCTACGAGCAGTACTTC.

This clonotype was picked up a small number of times. The CDR3 nucleotides read TGTGCCAGCAGTCGACAGGGGGGGACCTACAATGAGCAGTTCTTC. Protein sequence: CASSRQGGTYNEQFF. This chain joins TRBV27 and TRBJ2-1; 9 bases are shared with TRBD1. Trimming at V came to 5 bases and at J to 2 bases, leaving 4 bases not matched to a gene. The CDR3 has 15 residues. Germline CDR1 reads MNHEY; CDR2 reads SMNVEV (reference sequence).

This clonotype appeared many times. The V call is TRBV4-3, the J call TRBJ1-3; no clear D gene. CDR1 and CDR2 (germline): LGHNA, YSLEER. V lost 0 bases, J lost 8 bases, and 11 bases lay in between. The CDR3 is made up of 14 amino acids. The CDR3 region is CASSQEYIGDTIYF. The CDR3 nucleotides read TGCGCCAGCAGCCAAGAATACATCGGTGACACCATATATTTT.

The chain carries TRBV7-3 and TRBJ2-1, with 15 nucleotides matching TRBD2. The V and J ends lost 4 bases and 7 bases, in that order; junction bases with no gene match: 5. Per germline, CDR1 SGHTA and CDR2 FQGTGA. The CDR3 runs 16 residues. The CDR3 here is CASSSSGLAGGNEQFF. DNA of the CDR3: TGTGCCAGCAGCTCAAGCGGACTAGCGGGGGGGAATGAGCAGTTCTTC. Full variable domain (remainder filled in from reference TRBV7-3 and TRBJ2-1): GAGVSQTPSNKVTEKGKYVELRCDPISGHTALYWYRQSLGQGPEFLIYFQGTGAADDSGLPNDRFFAVRPEGSVSTLKIQRTERGDSAVYLCASSSSGLAGGNEQFFGPGTRLTVL.

This clonotype appeared a few times. The chain recombines TRBV20-1 with TRBJ2-5; 8 nucleotides agree with TRBD1. CDR1 is DFQATT, CDR2 SNEGSKA, per germline (reference sequence). V was pared by 7 bases and J by 5 bases, with 6 bases of the junction left unmatched. The length of the CDR3 is 12 residues. The CDR3 reads CSVFRDRETQYF. The CDR3, as DNA: TGCAGTGTTTTCCGGGACAGGGAGACCCAGTACTTC.